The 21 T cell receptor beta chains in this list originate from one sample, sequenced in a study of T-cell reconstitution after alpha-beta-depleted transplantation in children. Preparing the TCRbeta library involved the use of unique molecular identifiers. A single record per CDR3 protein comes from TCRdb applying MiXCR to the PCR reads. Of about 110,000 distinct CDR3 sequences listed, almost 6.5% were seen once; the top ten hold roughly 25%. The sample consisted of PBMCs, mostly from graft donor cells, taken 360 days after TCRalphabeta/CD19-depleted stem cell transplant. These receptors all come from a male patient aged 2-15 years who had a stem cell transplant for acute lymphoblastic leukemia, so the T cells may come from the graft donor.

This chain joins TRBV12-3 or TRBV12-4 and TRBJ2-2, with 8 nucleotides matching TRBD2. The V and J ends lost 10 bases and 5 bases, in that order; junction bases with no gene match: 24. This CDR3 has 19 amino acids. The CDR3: CAICFSTSGVDGWTGELFF. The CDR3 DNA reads TGTGCCATCTGTTTTAGTACTAGCGGCGTTGATGGTTGGACCGGGGAGCTGTTTTTT.

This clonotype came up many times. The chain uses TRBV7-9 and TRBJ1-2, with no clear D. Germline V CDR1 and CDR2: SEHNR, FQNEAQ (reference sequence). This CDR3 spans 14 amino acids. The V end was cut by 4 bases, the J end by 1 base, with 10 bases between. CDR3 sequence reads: CASSSVGLNYGYTF. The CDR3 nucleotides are TGTGCCAGCAGCTCAGTAGGCCTTAACTATGGCTACACCTTC.

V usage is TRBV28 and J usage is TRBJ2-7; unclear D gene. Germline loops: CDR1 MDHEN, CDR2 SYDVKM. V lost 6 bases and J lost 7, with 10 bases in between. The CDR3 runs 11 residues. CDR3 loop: CASSLLGEQYF. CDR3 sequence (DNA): TGTGCCAGCAGCCTCTTGGGGGAGCAGTACTTC.

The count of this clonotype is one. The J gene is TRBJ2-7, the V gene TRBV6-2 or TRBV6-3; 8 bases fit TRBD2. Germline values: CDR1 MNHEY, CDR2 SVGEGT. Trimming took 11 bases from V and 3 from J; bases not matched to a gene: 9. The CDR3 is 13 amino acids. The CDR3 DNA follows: TGTGCCGCCCAGCGGGAGTTGCACTACGAGCAGTACTTC. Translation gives CAAQRELHYEQYF.

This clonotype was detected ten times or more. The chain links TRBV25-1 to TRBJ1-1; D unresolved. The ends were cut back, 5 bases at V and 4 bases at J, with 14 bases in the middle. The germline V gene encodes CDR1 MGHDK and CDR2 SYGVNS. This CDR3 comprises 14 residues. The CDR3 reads CASSTPGGGTEAFF. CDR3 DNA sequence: TGTGCCAGCAGTACCCCTGGAGGTGGCACTGAAGCTTTCTTT.

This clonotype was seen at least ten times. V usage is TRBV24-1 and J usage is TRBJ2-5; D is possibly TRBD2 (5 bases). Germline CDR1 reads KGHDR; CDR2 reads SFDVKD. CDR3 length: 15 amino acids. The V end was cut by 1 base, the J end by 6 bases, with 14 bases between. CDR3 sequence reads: CATSDFSGEQQTQYF. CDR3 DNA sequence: TGTGCCACCAGTGATTTCTCCGGGGAGCAACAGACCCAGTACTTC.

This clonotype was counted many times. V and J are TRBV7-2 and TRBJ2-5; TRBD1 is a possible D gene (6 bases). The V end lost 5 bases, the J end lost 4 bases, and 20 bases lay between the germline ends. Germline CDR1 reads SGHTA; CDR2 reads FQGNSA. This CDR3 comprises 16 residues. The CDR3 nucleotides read TGTGCCAGCAGCCAACCCAGGGGAGTGGGGGCAGAGACCCAGTACTTC. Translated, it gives CASSQPRGVGAETQYF. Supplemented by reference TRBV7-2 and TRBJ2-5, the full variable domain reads GAGVSQSPSNKVTEKGKDVELRCDPISGHTALYWYRQSLGQGLEFLIYFQGNSAPDKSGLPSDRFSAERTGGSVSTLTIQRTQQEDSAVYLCASSQPRGVGAETQYFGPGTRLLVL.

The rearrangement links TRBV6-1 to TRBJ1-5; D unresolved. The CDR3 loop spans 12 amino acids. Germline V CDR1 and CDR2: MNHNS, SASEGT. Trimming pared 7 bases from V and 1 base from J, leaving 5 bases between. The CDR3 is CASKLSNQPQHF. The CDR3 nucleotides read TGTGCCAGCAAACTGAGCAATCAGCCCCAGCATTTT.

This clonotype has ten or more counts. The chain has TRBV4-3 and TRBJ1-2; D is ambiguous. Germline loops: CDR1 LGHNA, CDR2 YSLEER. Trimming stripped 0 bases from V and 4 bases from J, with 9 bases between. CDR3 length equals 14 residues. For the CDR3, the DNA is TGCGCCAGCAGCCAAGATCCCGGCAGCTATGGCTACACCTTC. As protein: CASSQDPGSYGYTF.

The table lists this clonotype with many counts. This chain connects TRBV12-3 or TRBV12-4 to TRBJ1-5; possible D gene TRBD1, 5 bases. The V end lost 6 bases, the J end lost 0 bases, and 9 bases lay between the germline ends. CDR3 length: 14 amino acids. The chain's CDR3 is CASSRQISNQPQHF. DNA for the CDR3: TGTGCCAGCAGCCGACAGATTAGCAATCAGCCCCAGCATTTT.

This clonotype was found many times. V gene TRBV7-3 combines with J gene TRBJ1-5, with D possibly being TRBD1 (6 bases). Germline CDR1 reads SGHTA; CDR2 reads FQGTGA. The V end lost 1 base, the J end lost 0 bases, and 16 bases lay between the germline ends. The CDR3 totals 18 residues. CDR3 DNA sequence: TGTGCCAGCAGCTTAAGGGGGGCCGGAGTTTATAGCAATCAGCCCCAGCATTTT. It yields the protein CASSLRGAGVYSNQPQHF. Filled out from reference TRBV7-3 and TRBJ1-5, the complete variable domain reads GAGVSQTPSNKVTEKGKYVELRCDPISGHTALYWYRQSLGQGPEFLIYFQGTGAADDSGLPNDRFFAVRPEGSVSTLKIQRTERGDSAVYLCASSLRGAGVYSNQPQHFGDGTRLSIL.

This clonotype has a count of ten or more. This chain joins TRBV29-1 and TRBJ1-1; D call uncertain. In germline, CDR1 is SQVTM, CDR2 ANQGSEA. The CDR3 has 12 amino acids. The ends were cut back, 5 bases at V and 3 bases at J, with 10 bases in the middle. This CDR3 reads CSVTPGYTEAFF. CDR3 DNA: TGCAGCGTTACACCGGGATACACTGAAGCTTTCTTT.

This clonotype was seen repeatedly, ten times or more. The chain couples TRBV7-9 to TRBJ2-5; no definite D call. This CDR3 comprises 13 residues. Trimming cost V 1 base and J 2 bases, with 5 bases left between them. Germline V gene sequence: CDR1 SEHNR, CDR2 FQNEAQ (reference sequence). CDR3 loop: CASSLVQQETQYF. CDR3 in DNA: TGTGCCAGCAGCTTAGTACAGCAAGAGACCCAGTACTTC.

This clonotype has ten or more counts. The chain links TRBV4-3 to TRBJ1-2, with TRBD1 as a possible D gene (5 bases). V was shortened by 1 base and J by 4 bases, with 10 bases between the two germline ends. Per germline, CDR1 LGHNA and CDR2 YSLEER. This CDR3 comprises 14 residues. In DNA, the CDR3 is TGCGCCAGCAGCCAAGGGGGCGCAGGCTATGGCTACACCTTC. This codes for CASSQGGAGYGYTF.

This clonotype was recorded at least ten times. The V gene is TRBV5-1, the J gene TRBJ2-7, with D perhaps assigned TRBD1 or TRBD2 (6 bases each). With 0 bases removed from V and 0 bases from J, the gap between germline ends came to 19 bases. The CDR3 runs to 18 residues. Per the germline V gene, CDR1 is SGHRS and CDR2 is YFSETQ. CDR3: CASSLGTAGTSTSYEQYF. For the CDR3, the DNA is TGCGCCAGCAGCTTGGGGACAGCCGGGACTTCGACCTCCTACGAGCAGTACTTC. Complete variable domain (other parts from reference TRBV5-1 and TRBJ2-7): KAGVTQTPRYLIKTRGQQVTLSCSPISGHRSVSWYQQTPGQGLQFLFEYFSETQRNKGNFPGRFSGRQFSNSRSEMNVSTLELGDSALYLCASSLGTAGTSTSYEQYFGPGTRLTVT.

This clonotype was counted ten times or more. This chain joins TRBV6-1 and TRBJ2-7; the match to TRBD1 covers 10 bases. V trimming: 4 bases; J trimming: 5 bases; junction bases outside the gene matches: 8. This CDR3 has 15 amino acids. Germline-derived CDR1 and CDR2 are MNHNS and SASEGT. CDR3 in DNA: TGTGCCAGCAGTGCAACCGGGACAGGGGTCAACGAGCAGTACTTC. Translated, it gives CASSATGTGVNEQYF.

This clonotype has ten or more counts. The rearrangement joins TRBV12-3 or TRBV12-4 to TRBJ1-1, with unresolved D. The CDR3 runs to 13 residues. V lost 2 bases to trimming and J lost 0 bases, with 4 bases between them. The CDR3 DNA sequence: TGTGCCAGCAGTTTACAGGTGAACACTGAAGCTTTCTTT. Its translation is CASSLQVNTEAFF.

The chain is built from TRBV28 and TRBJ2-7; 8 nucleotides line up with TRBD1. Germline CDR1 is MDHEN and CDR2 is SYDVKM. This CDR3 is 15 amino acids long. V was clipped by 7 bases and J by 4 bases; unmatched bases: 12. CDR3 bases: TGTGCCAGCAACCTCCGACAGGGGCCCGCATACGAGCAGTACTTC. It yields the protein CASNLRQGPAYEQYF.

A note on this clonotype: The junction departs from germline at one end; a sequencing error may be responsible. CDR3 coding DNA: TGCGCCAGCAGCCAAGGGGGTGGGGAGACCCGGTACTTC. Its translation is CASSQGGGETRYF. The chain uses TRBV4-3 and TRBJ2-5; D may be TRBD2 (5 bases). The CDR3 runs 13 residues. The germline CDR1 and CDR2 sequences are LGHNA and YSLEER.

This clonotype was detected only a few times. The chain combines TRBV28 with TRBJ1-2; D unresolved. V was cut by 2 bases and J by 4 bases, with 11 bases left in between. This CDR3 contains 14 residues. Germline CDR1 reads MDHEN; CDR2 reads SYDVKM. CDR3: CASSLEGIPYGYTF. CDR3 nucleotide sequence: TGTGCCAGCAGTTTAGAGGGCATCCCCTATGGCTACACCTTC.

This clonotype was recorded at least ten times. CDR3 in DNA: TGTGCCACCAGTGAGTGGACAGGTCATAGCAATCAGCCCCAGCATTTT. It translates to CATSEWTGHSNQPQHF. The chain joins TRBV24-1 to TRBJ1-5, with 7 bases aligning to TRBD1. This CDR3 contains 16 residues. V was pared by 4 bases and J by 0 bases, with 5 bases of the junction left unmatched. Germline V gene lookup returns CDR1 KGHDR and CDR2 SFDVKD.